The 25 T cell receptor beta chains reported below all come from one sample, sequenced in a study of T cell responses to AZD1222 COVID-19 vaccine. Method: immunoSEQ multiplex PCR; TCRdb's copy keeps in-frame clones and lacks some. In the table there are about 180,000 clones, about 90% of which are singletons. The sample consisted of peripheral blood, taken 28 days after the second AZD1222 dose. The receptor source for this set is an adult who received the AZD1222 COVID-19 vaccine.

The chain has TRBV7-9 and TRBJ2-5; D might be TRBD1 (6 bases). This CDR3 is 13 amino acids long. CDR1 and CDR2 (germline): SEHNR, FQNEAQ (reference sequence). V gave up 0 bases and J gave up 5 bases, with 7 bases separating them. CDR3 protein: CASSLAGAETQYF. CDR3 bases: TGTGCCAGCAGCTTAGCGGGGGCCGAGACCCAGTACTTC.

This clone was seen only once. The CDR3 loop reads CASSRILRGFIGNTIYF. The CDR3, as DNA: TGTGCCAGCTCACGAATCCTCAGGGGGTTTATCGGAAACACCATATATTTT. This sequence joins TRBV18 and TRBJ1-3; 7 bases are a match to TRBD1. Germline CDR1 KGHSH, CDR2 LQKENI. V lost 4 bases, J lost 4 bases, and 13 bases stayed unmatched. This CDR3 has 17 residues.

This clone was counted once. The V call is TRBV10-2, the J call TRBJ2-7; D possibly corresponds to TRBD1 (6 bases). Trimming removed 6 bases from V and 2 bases from J, with 8 bases in between. Germline assignment: CDR1 WSHSY and CDR2 SAAADI. This CDR3 spans 12 amino acids. In nucleotides, the CDR3 is TGCGCCAGCAGCGACAGGACCTACGAGCAGTACTTC. Its protein is CASSDRTYEQYF.

The chain uses TRBV18 and TRBJ2-7; 9 bases match TRBD1. The trim removed 3 bases at V and 3 bases at J, leaving 6 bases unmatched. Germline CDR1 and CDR2: KGHSH and LQKENI. This CDR3 spans 15 amino acids. In DNA, the CDR3 is TGTGCCAGCTCACCCCCGGGACAGGGACACTACGAGCAGTACTTC. Amino acid sequence: CASSPPGQGHYEQYF. The complete variable domain, with remaining parts taken from reference TRBV18 and TRBJ2-7, reads NAGVMQNPRHLVRRRGQEARLRCSPMKGHSHVYWYRQLPEEGLKFMVYLQKENIIDESGMPKERFSAEFPKEGPSILRIQQVVRGDSAAYFCASSPPGQGHYEQYFGPGTRLTVT.

The rearrangement uses TRBV7-7 and TRBJ2-2, with D tentatively TRBD1 (6 bases). Germline V gene lookup returns CDR1 SSHAT and CDR2 FNYEAQ (reference sequence). Deletions cut 4 bases from V and 1 base from J, with 13 bases between. The CDR3 extends over 16 amino acids. The CDR3, as DNA: TGTGCCAGCAGCTCACAAAAGACAGGGAACACCGGGGAGCTGTTTTTT. Encoded protein: CASSSQKTGNTGELFF. The full variable domain, completed using reference TRBV7-7 and TRBJ2-2, is GAGVSQSPRYKVTKRGQDVTLRCDPISSHATLYWYQQALGQGPEFLTYFNYEAQPDKSGLPSDRFSAERPEGSISTLTIQRTEQRDSAMYRCASSSQKTGNTGELFFGEGSRLTVL.

The gene calls are TRBV15 and TRBJ1-1, with TRBD1 identical over 7 bases. The ends lost 10 bases at V and 3 bases at J; junction bases unmatched: 14. The germline V gene has CDR1 LNHNV and CDR2 YYDKDF (reference sequence). This CDR3 has 15 residues. The CDR3 sequence: CANEKDRRTDTEAFF. The CDR3 DNA reads TGTGCCAATGAGAAGGACAGGAGAACGGACACTGAAGCTTTCTTT.

J is TRBJ1-6 and V is TRBV2, with D tentatively TRBD1 (6 bases). V was cut by 4 bases and J by 0 bases, with 16 bases left in between. The V gene's germline CDR1 is SNHLY and CDR2 FYNNEI. The CDR3 contains 18 residues. CDR3 in DNA: TGTGCCAGCAGTGGCGGGCAGGGGCGAAGCTCCTATAATTCACCCCTCCACTTT. It encodes CASSGGQGRSSYNSPLHF.

This clone was counted only a few times. V gene TRBV19 combines with J gene TRBJ1-2; the D is unclear. The length of the CDR3 is 13 residues. V was trimmed by 0 bases and J by 5 bases, leaving 7 bases between them. Germline CDR1 is LNHDA and CDR2 is SQIVND (reference sequence). The CDR3 loop reads CASSIDREYGYTF. CDR3 coding DNA: TGTGCCAGTAGTATAGACAGAGAATATGGCTACACCTTC.

The chain joins TRBV30 to TRBJ2-3, with D tentatively TRBD1 or TRBD2 (5 bases each). The CDR3 length is 13 residues. The V and J ends lost 4 bases and 2 bases respectively, with 10 bases between them. Germline V gene sequence: CDR1 GTSNPN, CDR2 SVGIG (reference sequence). As DNA, the CDR3 is TGTGCCTGGAATCCGGGGACCACAGATACGCAGTATTTT. Protein: CAWNPGTTDTQYF. The full variable domain, completed using reference TRBV30 and TRBJ2-3, is SQTIHQWPATLVQPVGSPLSLECTVEGTSNPNLYWYRQAAGRGLQLLFYSVGIGQISSEVPQNLSASRPQDRQFILSSKKLLLSDSGFYLCAWNPGTTDTQYFGPGTRLTVL.

The J gene is TRBJ1-1, the V gene TRBV6-5; D may be TRBD1 (5 bases). The V gene lost 7 bases and the J gene lost 6 bases, with 15 bases spanning the gap. This CDR3 has 13 amino acids. CDR1 is MNHEY, CDR2 SVGAGI, per germline. The CDR3 DNA reads TGTGCCAGCACCAACGGGGGTGTCGCTGAAGCTTTCTTT. Translation: CASTNGGVAEAFF.

CDR3 protein: CASSLGGTGRDTQYF. Written as DNA, the CDR3 is TGTGCCAGCAGCCTAGGTGGGACAGGACGAGATACGCAGTATTTT. The chain carries TRBV7-2 and TRBJ2-3; 8 nucleotides line up with TRBD1. This CDR3 has 15 amino acids. Germline loops: CDR1 SGHTA, CDR2 FQGNSA. With 5 bases clipped from V and 5 bases from J, the junction kept 9 bases outside the gene matches.

The CDR3 loop reads CASSQAQSTDTQYF. The CDR3 coding sequence is TGCGCCAGCAGCCAAGCACAGAGCACAGATACGCAGTATTTT. The gene calls are TRBV4-3 and TRBJ2-3; no firm D call. V was cut by 1 base and J by 0 bases, with 5 bases left in between. The germline gives CDR1 LGHNA, CDR2 YSLEER. The CDR3 runs to 14 residues.

CDR3 DNA sequence: TGTGCCAGCAGCTCCCGGGCTGCAGCTGGAAACACCATATATTTT. Amino acids: CASSSRAAAGNTIYF. The chain joins TRBV5-6 to TRBJ1-3; unclear D gene. V shed 3 bases and J shed 2 bases, with 12 bases lying between them. From germline, CDR1 is SGHDT and CDR2 YYEEEE. This CDR3 has 15 amino acids.

The chain is built from TRBV5-1 and TRBJ1-1; perhaps TRBD1 as D (5 bases). Germline V gene lookup returns CDR1 SGHRS and CDR2 YFSETQ. The germline V and J ends were trimmed by 7 bases and 3 bases, with 19 bases remaining between them. CDR3 length: 15 amino acids. CDR3 in amino acids: CASWDGEGFDTEAFF. CDR3 nucleotides: TGCGCCAGCTGGGATGGTGAGGGGTTTGACACTGAAGCTTTCTTT.

V gene TRBV10-1 combines with J gene TRBJ2-3, with 9 bases lining up with TRBD1. V dropped 11 bases and J dropped 1; count of bases not matched to a gene: 16. The CDR3 has 17 amino acids. Germline CDR1 reads WNHNN; CDR2 reads SYGVQD (reference sequence). The CDR3 coding sequence is TGCGCCCGCCTGACAGGGGGTCTGCCCGGTGGCACAGATACGCAGTATTTT. It yields the protein CARLTGGLPGGTDTQYF.

In DNA, the CDR3 is TGTGCCAGCAGCCGGACTAGCGGGGTTTACAATGAGCAGTTCTTC. Protein sequence: CASSRTSGVYNEQFF. V is TRBV3-1 (or the pseudogene TRBV3-2) and J is TRBJ2-1; 12 bases line up with TRBD2. From germline, CDR1 is LGHDT and CDR2 YNNKEL (reference sequence). The CDR3 runs to 15 residues. V was clipped by 4 bases and J by 4 bases; unmatched bases: 2.

V gene TRBV7-3 combines with J gene TRBJ2-5; TRBD2 matches at 14 bases. Germline V CDR1 and CDR2: SGHTA, FQGTGA. This CDR3 is built from 15 residues. V was clipped by 5 bases and J by 4 bases; unmatched bases: 3. CDR3 bases: TGTGCCAGCAGCCAGACTAGCGGGGGGGCAGAGACCCAGTACTTC. This codes for CASSQTSGGAETQYF. Looking up the rest from reference TRBV7-3 and TRBJ2-5 gives the full variable domain: GAGVSQTPSNKVTEKGKYVELRCDPISGHTALYWYRQSLGQGPEFLIYFQGTGAADDSGLPNDRFFAVRPEGSVSTLKIQRTERGDSAVYLCASSQTSGGAETQYFGPGTRLLVL.

V usage is TRBV19 and J usage is TRBJ1-1; no reliable D call. The V gene's germline CDR1 is LNHDA and CDR2 SQIVND (reference sequence). CDR3 length: 12 residues. The V and J ends lost 4 bases and 6 bases respectively, with 9 bases between them. The CDR3 sequence is CASSSAGPEAFF. The CDR3 DNA reads TGTGCCAGTAGTAGCGCAGGCCCTGAAGCTTTCTTT.

This chain uses TRBV6-2 or TRBV6-3 with TRBJ2-5; D is perhaps TRBD2 (6 bases). Trimming left V 5 bases short and J 2 bases short, with 12 bases between. The CDR3 has 14 residues. The V gene's germline CDR1 is MNHEY and CDR2 SVGEGT. CDR3 coding DNA: TGTGCCAGCAGTCTGGGACTGAAACAAGAGACCCAGTACTTC. Translating it yields CASSLGLKQETQYF.

The chain combines TRBV19 with TRBJ1-5, with TRBD1 identical over 7 bases. The germline V gene encodes CDR1 LNHDA and CDR2 SQIVND (reference sequence). The CDR3 sequence is 15 residues long. Trimming took 4 bases from V and 5 from J; bases not matched to a gene: 8. CDR3 sequence reads: CASSTSTGSHQPQHF. The CDR3 bases are TGTGCCAGTAGTACCTCGACAGGGAGTCATCAGCCCCAGCATTTT.

With regard to this clone: The DNA is omitted, as the CDR3 cannot be located on it reliably, and the CDR3 follows TCRdb's listing. This sequence joins TRBV21-1 and TRBJ2-7; the D call in the table, TRBD2, was not verified against the DNA. TRBV21-1 is annotated as a pseudogene. The CDR3 length equals 15 residues, ends included. The CDR3 region is CASSKFGGGSYEQYF.

The chain recombines TRBV19 with TRBJ1-5; tentative D call: TRBD1 (5 bases). The V gene lost 6 bases and the J gene lost 7 bases, with 13 bases spanning the gap. Germline loops: CDR1 LNHDA, CDR2 SQIVND (reference sequence). The CDR3 spans 13 residues. The CDR3 here is CASSRAREQPQHF. CDR3 DNA sequence: TGTGCCAGTAGCAGGGCGAGGGAACAGCCCCAGCATTTT. Combining the CDR3 with reference TRBV19 and TRBJ1-5 gives the whole variable domain DGGITQSPKYLFRKEGQNVTLSCEQNLNHDAMYWYRQDPGQGLRLIYYSQIVNDFQKGDIAEGYSVSREKKESFPLTVTSAQKNPTAFYLCASSRAREQPQHFGDGTRLSIL.

The gene calls are TRBV9 and TRBJ2-5; D perhaps matches TRBD1 (6 bases). The CDR3 extends over 14 amino acids. Trimming pared 0 bases from V and 4 bases from J, leaving 10 bases between. Germline V lookup: CDR1 SGDLS, CDR2 YYNGEE. The CDR3 region has the DNA TGTGCCAGCAGCGTAGGGGGGCAGGGAGAGACCCAGTACTTC. Protein: CASSVGGQGETQYF.

The V call is TRBV29-1, the J call TRBJ2-2; possibly TRBD2 for D (5 bases). V was clipped by 7 bases and J by 0 bases, with 12 bases between them. Germline assignment: CDR1 SQVTM and CDR2 ANQGSEA. This CDR3 is built from 14 residues. The CDR3, as DNA: TGCAGCGCCCACCCGGGATCGAACACCGGGGAGCTGTTTTTT. Its protein product is CSAHPGSNTGELFF.

V usage is TRBV7-2 and J usage is TRBJ2-3, with D possibly TRBD2 on 6 matching bases. There are 15 residues in the CDR3. Germline CDR1 is SGHTA and CDR2 is FQGNSA. The ends were cut back, 5 bases at V and 2 bases at J, with 14 bases in the middle. DNA for the CDR3: TGTGCCAGCAGCCTGGCGGGACTCTCCACAGATACGCAGTATTTT. Translation gives CASSLAGLSTDTQYF. Full variable domain (missing parts from reference TRBV7-2 and TRBJ2-3): GAGVSQSPSNKVTEKGKDVELRCDPISGHTALYWYRQSLGQGLEFLIYFQGNSAPDKSGLPSDRFSAERTGGSVSTLTIQRTQQEDSAVYLCASSLAGLSTDTQYFGPGTRLTVL.